This T cell receptor (beta chain) was captured by sequencing in a study of memory CD4+ T cells and cytomegalovirus serostatus. This CDR3 spans 12 amino acids. V lost 6 bases, J lost 1 base, and 4 bases lay in between. Germline CDR1 reads SGHTA; CDR2 reads FQGNSA. Produced via immunoSEQ multiplex PCR; TCRdb's table is partial and in-frame only. This sample has 25,000 to 35,000 clones, with around 76% found just once. This clone was seen just once. The sort gate was single viable CD3+CD4+CD8-CD45RO+ cells for memory CD4+ T cells. The chain uses TRBV7-2 and TRBJ2-1; D is unresolved. The sequenced sample was memory CD4+ T cells from blood. The sequence derives from an adult in good health and CMV-seronegative. Some clones in this sample may be carry-over from other donors' samples. This CDR3 is CASSYSYNEQFF. The CDR3 nucleotides are TGTGCCAGCAGTTATTCCTACAATGAGCAGTTCTTC.